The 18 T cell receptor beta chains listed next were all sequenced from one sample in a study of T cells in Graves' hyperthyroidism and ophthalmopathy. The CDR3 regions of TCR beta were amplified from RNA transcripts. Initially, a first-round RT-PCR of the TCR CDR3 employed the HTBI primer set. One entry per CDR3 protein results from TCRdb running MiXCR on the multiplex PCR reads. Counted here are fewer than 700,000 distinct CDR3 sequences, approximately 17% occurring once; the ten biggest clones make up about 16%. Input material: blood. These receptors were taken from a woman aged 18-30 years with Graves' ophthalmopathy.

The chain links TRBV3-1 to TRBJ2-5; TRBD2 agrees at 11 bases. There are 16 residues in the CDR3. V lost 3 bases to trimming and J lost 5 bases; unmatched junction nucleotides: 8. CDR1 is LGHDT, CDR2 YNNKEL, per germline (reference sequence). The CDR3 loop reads CASSHPTSGSRETQYF. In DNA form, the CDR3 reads TGTGCCAGCAGCCATCCCACTAGCGGGAGCCGGGAGACCCAGTACTTC.

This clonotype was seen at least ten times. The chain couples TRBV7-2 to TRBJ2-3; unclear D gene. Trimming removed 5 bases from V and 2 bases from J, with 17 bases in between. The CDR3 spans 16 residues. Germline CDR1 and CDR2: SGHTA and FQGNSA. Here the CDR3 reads CASSPYTGRYTDTQYF. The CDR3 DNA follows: TGTGCCAGCAGCCCGTATACTGGGCGATACACAGATACGCAGTATTTT. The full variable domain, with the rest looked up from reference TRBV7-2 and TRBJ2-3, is GAGVSQSPSNKVTEKGKDVELRCDPISGHTALYWYRQSLGQGLEFLIYFQGNSAPDKSGLPSDRFSAERTGGSVSTLTIQRTQQEDSAVYLCASSPYTGRYTDTQYFGPGTRLTVL.

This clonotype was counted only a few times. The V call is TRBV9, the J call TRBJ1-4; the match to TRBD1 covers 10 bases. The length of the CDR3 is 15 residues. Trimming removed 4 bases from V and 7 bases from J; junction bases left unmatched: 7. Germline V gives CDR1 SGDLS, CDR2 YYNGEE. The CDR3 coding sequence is TGTGCCAGCAGCCTCTCCGGGACAGGGGTTGAAAAACTGTTTTTT. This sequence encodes CASSLSGTGVEKLFF.

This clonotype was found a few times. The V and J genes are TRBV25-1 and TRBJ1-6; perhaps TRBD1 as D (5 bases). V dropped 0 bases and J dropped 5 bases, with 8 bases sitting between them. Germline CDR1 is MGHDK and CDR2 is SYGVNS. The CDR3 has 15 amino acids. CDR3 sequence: CASSEYGADNSPLHF. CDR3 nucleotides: TGTGCCAGCAGTGAATACGGGGCCGATAATTCACCCCTCCACTTT.

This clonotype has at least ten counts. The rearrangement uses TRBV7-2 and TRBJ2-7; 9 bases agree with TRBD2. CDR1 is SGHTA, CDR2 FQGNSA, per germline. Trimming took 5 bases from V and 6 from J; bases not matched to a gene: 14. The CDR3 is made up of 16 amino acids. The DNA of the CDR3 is TGTGCCAGCAGCAAAGATGGCGGGAGGGCCTCAGTCGAGCAGTACTTC. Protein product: CASSKDGGRASVEQYF.

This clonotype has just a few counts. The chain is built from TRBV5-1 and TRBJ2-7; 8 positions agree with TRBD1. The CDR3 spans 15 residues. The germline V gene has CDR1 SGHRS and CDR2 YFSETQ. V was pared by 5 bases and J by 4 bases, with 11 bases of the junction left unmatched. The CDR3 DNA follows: TGCGCCAGCAGGGCGCCCGGGACAGGAGTTTACGAGCAGTACTTC. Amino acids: CASRAPGTGVYEQYF.

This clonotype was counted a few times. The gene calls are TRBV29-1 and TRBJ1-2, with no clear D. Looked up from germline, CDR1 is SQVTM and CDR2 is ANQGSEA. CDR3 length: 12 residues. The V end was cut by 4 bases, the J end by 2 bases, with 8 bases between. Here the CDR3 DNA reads TGCAGCGTTGTGGCAGCGAACTATGGCTACACCTTC. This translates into CSVVAANYGYTF. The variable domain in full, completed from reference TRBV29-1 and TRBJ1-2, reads SAVISQKPSRDICQRGTSLTIQCQVDSQVTMMFWYRQQPGQSLTLIATANQGSEATYESGFVIDKFPISRPNLTFSTLTVSNMSPEDSSIYLCSVVAANYGYTFGSGTRLTVV.

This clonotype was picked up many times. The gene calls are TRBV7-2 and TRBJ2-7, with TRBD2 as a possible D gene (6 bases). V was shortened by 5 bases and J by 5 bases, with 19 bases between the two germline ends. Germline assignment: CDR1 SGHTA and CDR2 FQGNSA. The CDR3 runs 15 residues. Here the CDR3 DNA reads TGTGCCAGCAGCCCACAAAGGAGGGGTTTCGACGAGCAGTACTTC. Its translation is CASSPQRRGFDEQYF.

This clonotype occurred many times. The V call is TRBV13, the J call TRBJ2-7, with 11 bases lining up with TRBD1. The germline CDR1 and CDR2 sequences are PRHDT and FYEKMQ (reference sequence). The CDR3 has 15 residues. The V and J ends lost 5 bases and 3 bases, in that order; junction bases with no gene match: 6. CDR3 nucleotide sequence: TGTGCCAGCAGCCAAGGGACAGGGGGTTTCTACGAGCAGTACTTC. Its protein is CASSQGTGGFYEQYF.

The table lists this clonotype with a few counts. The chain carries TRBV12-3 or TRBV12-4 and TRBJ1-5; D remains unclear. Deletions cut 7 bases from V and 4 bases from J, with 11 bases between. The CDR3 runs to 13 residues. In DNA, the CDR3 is TGTGCCAGCACCCTGGGTGGGAATCAGCCCCAGCATTTT. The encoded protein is CASTLGGNQPQHF.

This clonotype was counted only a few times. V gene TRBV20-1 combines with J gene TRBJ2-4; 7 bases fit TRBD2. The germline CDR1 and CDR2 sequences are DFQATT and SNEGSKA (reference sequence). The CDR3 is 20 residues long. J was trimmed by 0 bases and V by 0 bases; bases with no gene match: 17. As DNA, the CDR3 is TGCAGTGCTAGAGATAAACCCCCCCCCTCTAGCGGAATAGCCAAAAACATTCAGTACTTC. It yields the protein CSARDKPPPSSGIAKNIQYF.

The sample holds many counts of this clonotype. The CDR3 coding sequence is TGTGCCTGGAACGGCGCTGATGATGGCTACACCTTC. This codes for CAWNGADDGYTF. This rearrangement joins TRBV30 to TRBJ1-2; D remains ambiguous. Germline values: CDR1 GTSNPN, CDR2 SVGIG (reference sequence). This CDR3 has 12 amino acids. Trimming took 4 bases from V and 6 from J, leaving 12 bases between them.

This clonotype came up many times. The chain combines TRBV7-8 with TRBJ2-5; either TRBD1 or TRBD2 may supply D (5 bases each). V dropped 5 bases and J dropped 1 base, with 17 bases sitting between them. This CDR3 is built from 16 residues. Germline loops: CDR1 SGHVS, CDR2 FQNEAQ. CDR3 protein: CASSPGPVTGQETQYF. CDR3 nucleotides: TGTGCCAGCAGCCCGGGACCGGTGACGGGCCAAGAGACCCAGTACTTC.

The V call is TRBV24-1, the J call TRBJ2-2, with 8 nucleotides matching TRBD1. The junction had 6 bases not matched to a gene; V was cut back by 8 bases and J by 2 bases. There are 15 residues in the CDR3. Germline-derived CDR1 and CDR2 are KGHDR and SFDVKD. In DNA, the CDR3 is TGTGCCACCAATTCCGGGACAGGCAACACCGGGGAGCTGTTTTTT. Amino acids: CATNSGTGNTGELFF.

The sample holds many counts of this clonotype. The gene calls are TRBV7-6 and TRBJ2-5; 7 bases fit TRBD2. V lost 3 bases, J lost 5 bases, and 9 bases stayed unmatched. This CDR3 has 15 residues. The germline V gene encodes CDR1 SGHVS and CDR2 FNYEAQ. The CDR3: CASSFSIRGEETQYF. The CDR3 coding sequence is TGTGCCAGCAGCTTCAGTATACGGGGGGAGGAGACCCAGTACTTC.

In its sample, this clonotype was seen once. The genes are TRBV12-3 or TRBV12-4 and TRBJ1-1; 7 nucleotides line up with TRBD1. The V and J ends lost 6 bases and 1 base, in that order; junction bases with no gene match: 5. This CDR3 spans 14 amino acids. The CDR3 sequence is CASRGGLWNTEAFF. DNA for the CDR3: TGTGCCAGCAGAGGGGGCCTTTGGAACACTGAAGCTTTCTTT.

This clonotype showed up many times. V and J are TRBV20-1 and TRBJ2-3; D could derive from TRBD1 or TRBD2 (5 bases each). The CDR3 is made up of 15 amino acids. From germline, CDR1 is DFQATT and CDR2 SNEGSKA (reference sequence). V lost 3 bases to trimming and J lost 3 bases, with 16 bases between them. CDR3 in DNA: TGCAGTGCTAGTTCCCTTCGGGGACGAACAGATACGCAGTATTTT. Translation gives CSASSLRGRTDTQYF.

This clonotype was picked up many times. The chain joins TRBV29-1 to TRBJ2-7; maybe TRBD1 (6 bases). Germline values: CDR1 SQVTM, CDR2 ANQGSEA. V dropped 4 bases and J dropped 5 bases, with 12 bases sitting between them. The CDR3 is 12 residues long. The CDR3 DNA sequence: TGCAGCGTTGCAGGGGACGTCCACGAGCAGTACTTC. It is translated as CSVAGDVHEQYF.